A single sample is the source of the 14 T cell receptor beta chains below, sequenced in a study of shared clonotypes between healthy human individuals. Sequencing used immunoSEQ multiplex PCR; TCRdb keeps in-frame clones, though not all of them. In the table there are about 490,000 clones, approximately 80% of which are singletons. The sequencing sample was made of PBMCs. These receptors all come from a woman aged 40 to 55 in good health. Some clones in this sample may be carry-over from other donors' samples.

This clone was counted only a few times. The rearrangement uses TRBV30 and TRBJ1-1, with a weak D call TRBD1 (5 bases). The CDR3 has 13 amino acids. Germline-derived CDR1 and CDR2 are GTSNPN and SVGIG (reference sequence). Trimming took 3 bases from V and 8 from J, leaving 16 bases between them. The chain's CDR3 is CAWRQPGSVEAFF. Here the CDR3 DNA reads TGTGCCTGGAGGCAGCCAGGGAGTGTAGAAGCTTTCTTT.

The chain carries TRBV7-2 and TRBJ1-2; D not certain. Germline CDR1 is SGHTA and CDR2 is FQGNSA. Trimming took 5 bases from V and 5 from J, leaving 18 bases between them. The CDR3 is made up of 15 amino acids. The CDR3 spells CASSPRDPFKYGYTF. The CDR3 DNA reads as TGTGCCAGCAGCCCCCGAGATCCCTTCAAATATGGCTACACCTTC.

The chain links TRBV7-2 to TRBJ1-4; TRBD1 might be the D (6 bases). The CDR3 sequence is 13 residues long. Germline loops: CDR1 SGHTA, CDR2 FQGNSA. With 5 bases removed from V and 7 bases from J, the gap between germline ends came to 11 bases. CDR3 in DNA: TGTGCCAGCAGCCGGGGGCCCCCTGAAAAACTGTTTTTT. This translates into CASSRGPPEKLFF.

The rearrangement uses TRBV4-2 and TRBJ1-1; tentatively, D is TRBD1 (5 bases). The CDR3 length is 15 residues. Deletions cut 1 base from V and 4 bases from J, with 13 bases between. Germline CDR1 and CDR2: LGHNA and YNFKEQ. The CDR3 protein is CASSQGGTLSTEAFF. Here the CDR3 DNA reads TGTGCCAGCAGCCAAGGAGGGACCCTGAGCACTGAAGCTTTCTTT.

The chain employs TRBV28 and TRBJ2-1; TRBD2 matches at 10 bases. There are 15 residues in the CDR3. Trimming cost V 1 base and J 6 bases; bases outside gene matches: 3. Germline V gene data show CDR1 as MDHEN and CDR2 as SYDVKM. The CDR3 here is CASSLSSGSFNEQFF. The CDR3 bases are TGTGCCAGCAGTTTATCTAGCGGGAGCTTCAATGAGCAGTTCTTC.

The chain couples TRBV19 to TRBJ2-2; 7 nucleotides match TRBD2. CDR1 and CDR2 (germline): LNHDA, SQIVND (reference sequence). The CDR3 covers 15 residues. V lost 11 bases to trimming and J lost 7 bases; unmatched junction nucleotides: 16. The CDR3 DNA reads TGTGCCCGATGGAGGGACTATAGGTTCCTCGGGGAGCTGTTTTTT. It is translated as CARWRDYRFLGELFF.

The rearrangement uses TRBV27 and TRBJ1-5, with D unclear. From germline, CDR1 is MNHEY and CDR2 SMNVEV (reference sequence). The CDR3 contains 18 residues. V lost 3 bases and J lost 1, with 19 bases in between. Written as DNA, the CDR3 is TGTGCCAGCAGTTTCTCCGCTGATAGGACGGGAAGCAATCAGCCCCAGCATTTT. It specifies CASSFSADRTGSNQPQHF.

The CDR3 region has the DNA TGTGCCAGCAATAGGGGAAGGAATCAGCCCCAGCATTTT. Its translation is CASNRGRNQPQHF. V gene TRBV6-1 combines with J gene TRBJ1-5; D is perhaps TRBD1 (5 bases). The germline V gene encodes CDR1 MNHNS and CDR2 SASEGT. V gave up 7 bases and J gave up 4 bases, with 11 bases separating them. The length of the CDR3 is 13 residues.

This clone was picked up one time. V usage is TRBV11-2 and J usage is TRBJ2-2; perhaps TRBD2 as D (6 bases). This CDR3 is built from 16 residues. Looked up from germline, CDR1 is SGHAT and CDR2 is FQNNGV. Trimming took 7 bases from V and 3 from J, leaving 18 bases between them. This CDR3 is CASNPLGGRYTGELFF. As DNA, the CDR3 is TGTGCCAGCAACCCTTTGGGGGGACGGTACACCGGGGAGCTGTTTTTT.

This chain connects TRBV28 to TRBJ1-1; possible D gene TRBD1, 5 bases. Germline lookup yields CDR1 MDHEN and CDR2 SYDVKM. The CDR3 sequence is 14 residues long. Trimming took off 6 bases at V and 1 base at J, with 12 bases between the two ends. CDR3 region: CASRLKGPNTEAFF. In nucleotides, the CDR3 is TGTGCCAGCAGGTTGAAGGGACCGAACACTGAAGCTTTCTTT.

This CDR3 is CASSFTSEQYF. CDR3 in DNA: TGTGCCAGCAGCTTTACGTCCGAGCAGTACTTC. The chain couples TRBV7-9 to TRBJ2-7, with unresolved D. This CDR3 is built from 11 residues. Trimming took off 3 bases at V and 6 bases at J, with 6 bases between the two ends. CDR1 and CDR2 (germline): SEHNR, FQNEAQ (reference sequence).

The chain carries TRBV7-3 and TRBJ2-1; the match to TRBD2 covers 11 bases. This CDR3 has 15 amino acids. The germline V gene encodes CDR1 SGHTA and CDR2 FQGTGA. V dropped 4 bases and J dropped 5; count of bases not matched to a gene: 4. CDR3 sequence reads: CASSSPGLADNEQFF. The CDR3 region has the DNA TGTGCCAGCAGCTCGCCGGGACTAGCGGACAATGAGCAGTTCTTC.

V and J are TRBV30 and TRBJ1-2; 10 bases map to TRBD1. The trim removed 4 bases at V and 3 bases at J, leaving 5 bases unmatched. The V gene's germline CDR1 is GTSNPN and CDR2 SVGIG (reference sequence). This CDR3 spans 14 amino acids. As DNA, the CDR3 is TGTGCCTGGACCCCGGACAGGGGGGACTATGGCTACACCTTC. Translating gives CAWTPDRGDYGYTF.

The chain combines TRBV5-1 with TRBJ2-1; the D call may be TRBD1 or TRBD2 (5 bases each). Germline loops: CDR1 SGHRS, CDR2 YFSETQ. The CDR3 sequence is 12 residues long. V lost 4 bases, J lost 7 bases, and 9 bases lay in between. CDR3 amino acids: CASSPRENEQFF. In DNA form, the CDR3 reads TGCGCCAGCAGCCCCAGGGAGAATGAGCAGTTCTTC.